Listed here is a single TCR beta chain. Its antigen remains unidentified. This sample was included in a study of Ad26.COV2.S vaccination and SARS-CoV-2 variants. Study results and caveats: Using TCR breadth and depth analyses may have led to underestimated total T cell responses.

Method: immunoSEQ multiplex PCR; TCRdb's copy keeps in-frame clones and lacks some. The data hold under 550,000 clones, with roughly 90% observed a single time. J lost 4 bases, V lost 6 bases, and 2 bases had no gene match. Germline V gene sequence: CDR1 LNHDA, CDR2 SQIVND (reference sequence). There are 13 residues in the CDR3. Indicated treatment: some 19 received Ad26.COV2.S at low or high dose, single or two shots; 5 received placebo; per-sample allocation not given. Sampling was performed 63 days after the first vaccine or placebo injection. The specimen comprised peripheral blood, sampled in a trial of Ad26.COV2.S vaccine versus placebo. The receptor was isolated from a person between 18 and 65 years old who received the Ad26.COV2.S COVID-19 vaccine or a placebo. V is TRBV19 and J is TRBJ1-5, with 8 bases that match TRBD1. CDR3 sequence (DNA): TGTGCCAGTAGCAGGGGGCCGAATCAGCCCCAGCATTTT. Translated, it gives CASSRGPNQPQHF.